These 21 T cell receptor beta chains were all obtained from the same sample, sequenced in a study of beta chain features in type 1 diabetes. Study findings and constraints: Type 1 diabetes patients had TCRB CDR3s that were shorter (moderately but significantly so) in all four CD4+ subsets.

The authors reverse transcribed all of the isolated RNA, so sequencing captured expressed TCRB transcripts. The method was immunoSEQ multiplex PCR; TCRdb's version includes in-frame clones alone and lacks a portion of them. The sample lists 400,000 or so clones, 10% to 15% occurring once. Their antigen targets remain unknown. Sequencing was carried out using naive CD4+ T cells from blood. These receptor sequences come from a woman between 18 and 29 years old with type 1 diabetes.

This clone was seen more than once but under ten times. This CDR3 reads CASSQTTGSNTGELFF. CDR3 nucleotides: TGCGCCAGCAGTCAGACTACGGGGTCCAACACCGGGGAGCTGTTTTTT. The genes are TRBV4-3 and TRBJ2-2, with D perhaps matching TRBD2 (5 bases). Trimming removed 6 bases from V and 2 bases from J, with 16 bases in between. The CDR3 sequence is 16 residues long. From germline, CDR1 is LGHNA and CDR2 YSLEER.

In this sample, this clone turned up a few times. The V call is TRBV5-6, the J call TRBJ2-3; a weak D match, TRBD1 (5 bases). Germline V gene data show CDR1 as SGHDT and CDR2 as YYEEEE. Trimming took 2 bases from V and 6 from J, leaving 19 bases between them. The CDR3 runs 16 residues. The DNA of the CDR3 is TGTGCCAGCAGCTTCTCCCCCACCGCAGGGTTGGATACGCAGTATTTT. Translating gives CASSFSPTAGLDTQYF.

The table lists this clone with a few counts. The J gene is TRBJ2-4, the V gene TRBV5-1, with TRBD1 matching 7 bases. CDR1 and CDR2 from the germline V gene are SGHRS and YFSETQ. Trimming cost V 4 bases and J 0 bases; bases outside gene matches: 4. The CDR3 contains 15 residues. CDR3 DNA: TGCGCCAGCAGCGAGGGACAGATAGCCAAAAACATTCAGTACTTC. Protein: CASSEGQIAKNIQYF.

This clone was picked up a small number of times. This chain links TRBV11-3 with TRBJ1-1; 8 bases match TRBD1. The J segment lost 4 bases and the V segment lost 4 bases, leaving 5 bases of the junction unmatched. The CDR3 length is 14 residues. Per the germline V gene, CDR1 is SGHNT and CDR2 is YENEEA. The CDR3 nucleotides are TGTGCCAGCAGCTATCAGGGGGCTCGCACTGAAGCTTTCTTT. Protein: CASSYQGARTEAFF. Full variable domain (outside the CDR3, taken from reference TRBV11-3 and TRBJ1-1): EAGVVQSPRYKIIEKKQPVAFWCNPISGHNTLYWYLQNLGQGPELLIRYENEEAVDDSQLPKDRFSAERLKGVDSTLKIQPAELGDSAVYLCASSYQGARTEAFFGQGTRLTVV.

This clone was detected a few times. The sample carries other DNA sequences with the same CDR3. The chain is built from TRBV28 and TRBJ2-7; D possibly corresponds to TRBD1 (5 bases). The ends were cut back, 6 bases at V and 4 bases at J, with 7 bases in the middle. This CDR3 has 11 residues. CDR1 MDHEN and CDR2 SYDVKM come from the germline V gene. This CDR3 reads CASSQGYEQYF. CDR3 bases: TGTGCCAGCAGCCAGGGTTACGAGCAGTACTTC.

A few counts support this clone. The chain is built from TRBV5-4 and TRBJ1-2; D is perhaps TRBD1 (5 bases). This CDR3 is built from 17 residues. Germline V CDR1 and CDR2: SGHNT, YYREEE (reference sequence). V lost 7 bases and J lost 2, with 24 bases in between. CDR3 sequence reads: CASSSKSGTGGNYGYTF. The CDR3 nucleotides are TGTGCCAGCTCTTCTAAATCCGGGACGGGGGGAAACTATGGCTACACCTTC.

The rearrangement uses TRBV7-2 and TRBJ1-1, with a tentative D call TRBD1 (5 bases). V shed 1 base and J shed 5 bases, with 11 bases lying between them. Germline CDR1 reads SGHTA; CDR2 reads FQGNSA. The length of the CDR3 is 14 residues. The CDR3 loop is CASSLEAGTTEAFF. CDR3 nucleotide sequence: TGTGCCAGCAGCTTAGAGGCAGGGACTACTGAAGCTTTCTTT.

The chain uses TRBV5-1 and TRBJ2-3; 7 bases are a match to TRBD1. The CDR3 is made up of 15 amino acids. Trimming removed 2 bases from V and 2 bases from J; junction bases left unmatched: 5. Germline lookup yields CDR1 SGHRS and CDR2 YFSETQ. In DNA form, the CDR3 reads TGCGCCAGCAGCTTAAGAGGGGGCCTCACAGATACGCAGTATTTT. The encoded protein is CASSLRGGLTDTQYF.

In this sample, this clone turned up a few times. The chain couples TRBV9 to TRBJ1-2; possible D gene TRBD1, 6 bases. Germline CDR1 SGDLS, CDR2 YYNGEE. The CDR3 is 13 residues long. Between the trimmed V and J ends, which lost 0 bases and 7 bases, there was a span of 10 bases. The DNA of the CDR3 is TGTGCCAGCAGCGTAGTCCAGGGGAGTGGCTACACCTTC. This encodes CASSVVQGSGYTF.

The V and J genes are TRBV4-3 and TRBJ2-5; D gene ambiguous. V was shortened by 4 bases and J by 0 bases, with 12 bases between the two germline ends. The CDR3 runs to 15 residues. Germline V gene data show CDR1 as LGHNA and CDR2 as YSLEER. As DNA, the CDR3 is TGCGCCAGCAGCCCGACTGGAATGTACCAAGAGACCCAGTACTTC. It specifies CASSPTGMYQETQYF.

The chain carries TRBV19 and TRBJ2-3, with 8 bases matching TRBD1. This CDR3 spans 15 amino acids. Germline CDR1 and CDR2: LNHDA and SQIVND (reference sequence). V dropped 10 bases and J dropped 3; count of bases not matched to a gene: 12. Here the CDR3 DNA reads TGTGCCATATCCAGGGGGCGCTGGGGTACAGATACGCAGTATTTT. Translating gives CAISRGRWGTDTQYF. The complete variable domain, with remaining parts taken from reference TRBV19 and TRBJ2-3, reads DGGITQSPKYLFRKEGQNVTLSCEQNLNHDAMYWYRQDPGQGLRLIYYSQIVNDFQKGDIAEGYSVSREKKESFPLTVTSAQKNPTAFYLCAISRGRWGTDTQYFGPGTRLTVL.

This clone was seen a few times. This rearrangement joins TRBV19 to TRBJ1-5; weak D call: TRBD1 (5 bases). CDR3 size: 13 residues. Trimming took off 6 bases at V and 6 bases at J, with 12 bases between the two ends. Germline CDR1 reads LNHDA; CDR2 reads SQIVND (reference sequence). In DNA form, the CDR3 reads TGTGCCAGTAGATTGGGGCTCGGTCAGCCCCAGCATTTT. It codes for CASRLGLGQPQHF.

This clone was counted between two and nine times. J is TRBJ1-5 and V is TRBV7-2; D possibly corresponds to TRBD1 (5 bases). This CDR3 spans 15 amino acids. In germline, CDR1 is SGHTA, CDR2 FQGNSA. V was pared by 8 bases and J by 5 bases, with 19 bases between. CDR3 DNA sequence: TGTGCCAGCGGCCCAGGTTTTGGGGGGGATCAGCCCCAGCATTTT. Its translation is CASGPGFGGDQPQHF.

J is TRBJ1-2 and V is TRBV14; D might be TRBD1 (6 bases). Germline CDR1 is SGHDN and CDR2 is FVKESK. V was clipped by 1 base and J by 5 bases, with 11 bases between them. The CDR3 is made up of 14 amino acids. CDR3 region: CASSQADRKYGYTF. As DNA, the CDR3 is TGTGCCAGCAGCCAAGCGGACAGAAAGTATGGCTACACCTTC.

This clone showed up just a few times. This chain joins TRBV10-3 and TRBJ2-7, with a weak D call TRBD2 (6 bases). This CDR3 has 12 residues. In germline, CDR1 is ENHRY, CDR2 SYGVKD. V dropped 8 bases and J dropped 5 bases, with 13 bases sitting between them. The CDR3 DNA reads TGTGCCATCTCGGGGCGCGGGAACGAGCAGTACTTC. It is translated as CAISGRGNEQYF.

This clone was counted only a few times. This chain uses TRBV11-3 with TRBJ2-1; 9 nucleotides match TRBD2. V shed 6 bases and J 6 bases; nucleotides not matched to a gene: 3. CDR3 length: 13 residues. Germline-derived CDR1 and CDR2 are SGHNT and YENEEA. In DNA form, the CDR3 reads TGTGCCAGCAGTGGGACTAGCCCCAATGAGCAGTTCTTC. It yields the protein CASSGTSPNEQFF.

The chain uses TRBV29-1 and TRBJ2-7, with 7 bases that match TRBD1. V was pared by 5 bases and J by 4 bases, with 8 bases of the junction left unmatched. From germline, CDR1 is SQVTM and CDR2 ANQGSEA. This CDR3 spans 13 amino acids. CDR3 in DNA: TGCAGCGTTAGCCGGGACAGCCTGTACGAGCAGTACTTC. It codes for CSVSRDSLYEQYF.

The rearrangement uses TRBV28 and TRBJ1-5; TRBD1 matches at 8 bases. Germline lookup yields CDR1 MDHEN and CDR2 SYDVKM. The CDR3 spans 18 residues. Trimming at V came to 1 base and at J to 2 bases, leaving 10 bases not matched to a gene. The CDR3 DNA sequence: TGTGCCAGCAGTTTATTGGGCCGTCAGGGGGCGGGCAATCAGCCCCAGCATTTT. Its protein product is CASSLLGRQGAGNQPQHF.

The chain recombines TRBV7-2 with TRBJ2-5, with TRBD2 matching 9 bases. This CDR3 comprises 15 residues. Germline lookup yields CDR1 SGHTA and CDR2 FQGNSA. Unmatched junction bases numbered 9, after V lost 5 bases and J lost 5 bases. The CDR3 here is CASSPGTSPPETQYF. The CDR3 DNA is TGTGCCAGCAGCCCGGGGACTAGCCCCCCGGAGACCCAGTACTTC.

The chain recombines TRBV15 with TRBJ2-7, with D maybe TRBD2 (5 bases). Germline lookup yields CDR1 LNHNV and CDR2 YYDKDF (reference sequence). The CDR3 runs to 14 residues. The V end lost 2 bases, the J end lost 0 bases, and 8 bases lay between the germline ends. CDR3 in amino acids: CATSRRTSSYEQYF. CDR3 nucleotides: TGTGCCACCAGCAGAAGGACTTCCTCCTACGAGCAGTACTTC.

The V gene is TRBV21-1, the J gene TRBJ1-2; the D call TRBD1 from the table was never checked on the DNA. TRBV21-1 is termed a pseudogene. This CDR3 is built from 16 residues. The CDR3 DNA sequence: TGTGCCAGCAGCCGACAAAGGGGGACAGGGGGCTATGGCTACACCTTC. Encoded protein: CASSRQRGTGGYGYTF.